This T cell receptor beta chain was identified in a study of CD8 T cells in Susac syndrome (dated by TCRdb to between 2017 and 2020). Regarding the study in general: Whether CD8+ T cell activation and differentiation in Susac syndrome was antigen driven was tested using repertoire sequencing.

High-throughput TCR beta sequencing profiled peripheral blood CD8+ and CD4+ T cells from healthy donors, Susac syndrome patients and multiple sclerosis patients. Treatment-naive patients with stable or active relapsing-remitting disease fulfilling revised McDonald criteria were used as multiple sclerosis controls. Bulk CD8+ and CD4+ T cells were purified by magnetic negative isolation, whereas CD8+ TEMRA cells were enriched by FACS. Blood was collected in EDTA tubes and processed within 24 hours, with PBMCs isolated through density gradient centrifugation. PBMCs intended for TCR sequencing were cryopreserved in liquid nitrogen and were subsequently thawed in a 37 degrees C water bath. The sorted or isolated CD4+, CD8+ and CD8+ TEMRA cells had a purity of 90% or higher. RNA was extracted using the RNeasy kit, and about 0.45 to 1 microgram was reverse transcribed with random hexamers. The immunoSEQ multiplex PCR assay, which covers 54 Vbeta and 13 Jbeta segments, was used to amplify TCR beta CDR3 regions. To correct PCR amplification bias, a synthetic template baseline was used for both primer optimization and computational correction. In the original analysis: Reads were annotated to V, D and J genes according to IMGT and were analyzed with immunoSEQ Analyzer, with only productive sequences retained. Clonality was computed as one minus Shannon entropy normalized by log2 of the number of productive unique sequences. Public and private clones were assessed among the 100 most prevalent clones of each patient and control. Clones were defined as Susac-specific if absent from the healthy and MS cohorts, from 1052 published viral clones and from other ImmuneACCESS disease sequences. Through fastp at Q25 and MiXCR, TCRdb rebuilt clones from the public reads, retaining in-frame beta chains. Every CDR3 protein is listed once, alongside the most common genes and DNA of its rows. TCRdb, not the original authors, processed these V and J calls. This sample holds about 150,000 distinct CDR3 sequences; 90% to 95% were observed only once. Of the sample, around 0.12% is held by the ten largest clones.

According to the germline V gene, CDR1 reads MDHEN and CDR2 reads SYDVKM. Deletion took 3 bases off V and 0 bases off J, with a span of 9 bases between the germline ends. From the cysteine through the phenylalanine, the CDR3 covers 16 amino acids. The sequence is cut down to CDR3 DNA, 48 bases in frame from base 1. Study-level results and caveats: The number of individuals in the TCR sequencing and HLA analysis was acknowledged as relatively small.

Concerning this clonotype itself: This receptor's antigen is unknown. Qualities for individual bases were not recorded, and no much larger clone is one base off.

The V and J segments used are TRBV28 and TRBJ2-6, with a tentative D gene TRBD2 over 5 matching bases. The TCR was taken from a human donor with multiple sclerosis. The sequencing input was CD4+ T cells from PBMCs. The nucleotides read TGTGCCAGCAGTTTTGTAGGGAGCTCTGGGGCCAACGTCCTGACTTTC. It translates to CASSFVGSSGANVLTF.